Shown below are 21 T cell receptor beta chains from a single sample sequenced in a study of regulatory T cells in long-lasting Graves disease. Through Arm-PCR of CDR3 regions and iRepertoire HTBI primers, TCR beta libraries were built. TCRdb passed the multiplex PCR reads through MiXCR, listing each CDR3 protein once. The sample consists of around 500,000 distinct CDR3 sequences, approximately 12% of them appearing once. The time point: newly diagnosed GD, antithyroid drugs for less than 3 months. The TCR library used RNA extracted from PBMCs. These data were likewise used in another study, on T cells in Graves' hyperthyroidism and ophthalmopathy.

Here the sequenced sample was peripheral blood mononuclear cells (PBMCs), taken at new diagnosis, from a patient treated with antithyroid drugs. The source is a man under 40 with Graves disease.

The genes are TRBV30 and TRBJ1-1, with a weak D call TRBD1 (6 bases). V dropped 2 bases and J dropped 6 bases, with 13 bases sitting between them. The germline V gene has CDR1 GTSNPN and CDR2 SVGIG (reference sequence). This CDR3 comprises 13 residues. CDR3 DNA sequence: TGTGCCTGGAGTCTAACAGGGCTCGCTGAAGCTTTCTTT. This gives the protein CAWSLTGLAEAFF.

In this sample, this clonotype turned up many times. This chain uses TRBV6-1 with TRBJ2-3; possible D gene TRBD2, 6 bases. Between the trimmed V and J ends, which lost 6 bases and 0 bases, there was a span of 10 bases. Looked up from germline, CDR1 is MNHNS and CDR2 is SASEGT. The CDR3 has 14 amino acids. The CDR3 here is CASSRDFSTDTQYF. CDR3 DNA sequence: TGTGCCAGCAGCCGGGACTTTAGCACAGATACGCAGTATTTT.

V usage is TRBV19 and J usage is TRBJ1-2, with a tentative D call TRBD1 (6 bases). Germline CDR1 reads LNHDA; CDR2 reads SQIVND (reference sequence). V was clipped by 0 bases and J by 4 bases, with 12 bases between them. This CDR3 is built from 15 residues. CDR3 residues: CASSIEGQSPYGYTF. The CDR3, as DNA: TGTGCCAGTAGTATAGAAGGACAGTCGCCCTATGGCTACACCTTC.

This clonotype was seen at least ten times. This rearrangement joins TRBV20-1 to TRBJ2-5; the match to TRBD2 covers 7 bases. Germline assignment: CDR1 DFQATT and CDR2 SNEGSKA (reference sequence). This CDR3 has 13 amino acids. The ends lost 4 bases at V and 3 bases at J; junction bases unmatched: 5. The DNA for the CDR3 is TGCAGTGCTATAGAGGGAGGGAAAGAGACCCAGTACTTC. Protein product: CSAIEGGKETQYF.

Ten or more counts support this clonotype. The chain combines TRBV7-9 with TRBJ2-3; 10 nucleotides match TRBD1. CDR1 SEHNR and CDR2 FQNEAQ come from the germline V gene (reference sequence). Trimming took 4 bases from V and 4 from J; bases not matched to a gene: 5. The CDR3 contains 15 residues. CDR3 in amino acids: CASSSPGTGADTQYF. In nucleotides, the CDR3 is TGTGCCAGCAGCTCGCCCGGGACAGGGGCAGATACGCAGTATTTT.

This clonotype appeared many times. V is TRBV28 and J is TRBJ2-2; D ambiguous. Germline lookup yields CDR1 MDHEN and CDR2 SYDVKM. The V gene lost 5 bases and the J gene lost 3 bases, with 7 bases spanning the gap. The CDR3 extends over 13 amino acids. CDR3: CASSPRYTGELFF. The CDR3 DNA follows: TGTGCCAGCAGTCCCCGGTACACCGGGGAGCTGTTTTTT.

This clonotype has a count of ten or more. The V gene is TRBV7-9, the J gene TRBJ2-7, with TRBD2 matching over 14 bases. Germline-derived CDR1 and CDR2 are SEHNR and FQNEAQ (reference sequence). V shed 5 bases, J shed 1 base, and the junction held 10 bases outside the gene matches. The CDR3 has 18 amino acids. CDR3 DNA: TGTGCCAGCAGCCCCCGCTATGGACTAGCGGGAGGTTCCTACGAGCAGTACTTC. Translating gives CASSPRYGLAGGSYEQYF.

V and J are TRBV3-1 and TRBJ2-1; D remains unclear. The J call may be mistaken, given a closer DNA end match to TRBJ2-5. Germline values: CDR1 LGHDT, CDR2 YNNKEL (reference sequence). CDR3 length: 16 amino acids. Written as DNA, the CDR3 is TGTGCCAGCAGCCAAGAGAGATTAGTAGGGTGGGAGACCCAGTACTTC. Amino acid sequence: CASSQERLVGWETQYF.

Many counts were recorded for this clonotype. CDR3 sequence: CASSPFKNTEAFF. CDR3 sequence (DNA): TGTGCCAGCAGCCCATTTAAGAACACTGAAGCTTTCTTT. The chain uses TRBV6-1 and TRBJ1-1; no definite D call. The CDR3 loop spans 13 amino acids. Trimming removed 6 bases from V and 1 base from J, with 9 bases in between. Germline V gives CDR1 MNHNS, CDR2 SASEGT.

This clonotype was seen more than once but under ten times. The rearrangement joins TRBV20-1 to TRBJ2-2; D remains ambiguous. CDR3 length: 15 residues. V was cut by 6 bases and J by 2 bases, with 16 bases left in between. CDR1 and CDR2 from the germline V gene are DFQATT and SNEGSKA (reference sequence). CDR3 DNA: TGCAGTGCCCTATCCTTAGGATCAAACACCGGGGAGCTGTTTTTT. Encoded protein: CSALSLGSNTGELFF.

The chain combines TRBV5-1 with TRBJ1-1; 9 bases agree with TRBD1. CDR1 and CDR2 from the germline V gene are SGHRS and YFSETQ. The CDR3 is 17 amino acids. The trim removed 4 bases at V and 0 bases at J, leaving 10 bases unmatched. The CDR3 reads CASSQMGTGKMNTEAFF. CDR3 coding DNA: TGCGCCAGCAGCCAAATGGGGACAGGGAAAATGAACACTGAAGCTTTCTTT.

This clonotype was found a few times. V and J are TRBV5-5 and TRBJ2-4, with D possibly being TRBD2 (6 bases). CDR1 is SGHKS, CDR2 YYEKEE, per germline (reference sequence). V was pared by 5 bases and J by 0 bases, with 18 bases between. CDR3 length equals 17 residues. CDR3 sequence: CASSHEVADLAKNIQYF. CDR3 in DNA: TGTGCCAGCAGTCATGAAGTAGCGGACCTAGCCAAAAACATTCAGTACTTC.

This clonotype was recorded at least ten times. V usage is TRBV18 and J usage is TRBJ2-7; 7 positions match TRBD2. This CDR3 is 14 amino acids long. Germline CDR1 KGHSH, CDR2 LQKENI. Trimming removed 4 bases from V and 5 bases from J; junction bases left unmatched: 8. The DNA of the CDR3 is TGTGCCAGCTCACGGGCTAGCGGAGAGGACGAGCAGTACTTC. Translated, it gives CASSRASGEDEQYF.

Many counts were recorded for this clonotype. V usage is TRBV20-1 and J usage is TRBJ2-7; D uncertain. Germline CDR1 DFQATT, CDR2 SNEGSKA (reference sequence). Trimming pared 2 bases from V and 3 bases from J, leaving 17 bases between. The CDR3 extends over 15 amino acids. CDR3 sequence reads: CSARLNGPNHYEQYF. Written as DNA, the CDR3 is TGCAGTGCTAGATTAAACGGTCCCAACCACTACGAGCAGTACTTC.

The sample holds many counts of this clonotype. The chain couples TRBV20-1 to TRBJ1-4; 7 bases map to TRBD1. CDR1 DFQATT and CDR2 SNEGSKA come from the germline V gene (reference sequence). V lost 3 bases and J lost 3; bases outside the gene matches: 7. CDR3 length equals 15 residues. The CDR3 loop reads CSARVGTVANEKLFF. CDR3 in DNA: TGCAGTGCTAGGGTAGGGACAGTGGCTAATGAAAAACTGTTTTTT.

This clonotype was counted ten times or more. The conserved closing phenylalanine or tryptophan is absent in this CDR3, likely reflecting a read error. The limits of the CDR3 on the DNA are not certain, so only TCRdb's listed CDR3 is given. V is TRBV2 and J is TRBJ2-3; TRBD2 reflects the table's D call only, with no check against the DNA. CDR1 is SNHLY and CDR2 is FYNNEI in the germline V gene. The CDR3 is 16 amino acids long, termini counted. CDR3: CASSPPPGVAQIRGSG.

This clonotype was picked up many times. V usage is TRBV5-6 and J usage is TRBJ1-5; 7 bases map to TRBD1. CDR1 SGHDT and CDR2 YYEEEE come from the germline V gene. The CDR3 totals 15 residues. The J segment lost 3 bases and the V segment lost 4 bases, leaving 7 bases of the junction unmatched. The CDR3: CASSVTGRNNQPQHF. The CDR3 nucleotides read TGTGCCAGCAGCGTGACAGGGAGGAACAATCAGCCCCAGCATTTT.

The chain carries TRBV20-1 and TRBJ1-5; TRBD1 might be the D (6 bases). V shed 3 bases and J shed 0 bases, with 12 bases lying between them. This CDR3 contains 15 residues. From germline, CDR1 is DFQATT and CDR2 SNEGSKA (reference sequence). CDR3 sequence reads: CSARRGGGSNQPQHF. Written as DNA, the CDR3 is TGCAGTGCTAGGCGCGGGGGCGGTAGCAATCAGCCCCAGCATTTT.

This clonotype was counted ten times or more. The chain joins TRBV29-1 to TRBJ1-1, with D tentatively TRBD1 (6 bases). The CDR3 covers 13 residues. The germline V gene encodes CDR1 SQVTM and CDR2 ANQGSEA. CDR3: CSEGGTLNTEAFF. The CDR3 DNA reads TGCAGTGAGGGGGGGACCCTGAACACTGAAGCTTTCTTT.

The genes are TRBV4-2 and TRBJ2-7; 11 bases line up with TRBD1. In germline, CDR1 is LGHNA, CDR2 YNFKEQ. The CDR3 is 14 residues long. V dropped 1 base and J dropped 6; count of bases not matched to a gene: 2. CDR3 in DNA: TGTGCCAGCAGCCAAGGCGGACAGGGGGCCGAGCAGTACTTC. Translated, it gives CASSQGGQGAEQYF.

This clonotype appeared many times. The rearrangement joins TRBV27 to TRBJ1-5; no reliable D call. The CDR3 length is 15 residues. V was shortened by 4 bases and J by 2 bases, with 12 bases between the two germline ends. The germline V gene has CDR1 MNHEY and CDR2 SMNVEV (reference sequence). CDR3 sequence (DNA): TGTGCCAGCAGTTCCTGGACCTTGGGCAATCAGCCCCAGCATTTT. This codes for CASSSWTLGNQPQHF.